This section outlines one T cell receptor (beta chain) sequence together with its context. Antigen: not known. These data come from a study of cytomegalovirus exposure and HLA in healthy donors. Broader study findings: Under in vitro conditions, three CMV-associated chains were confirmed as specific for CMV antigens.

A multiplex PCR was run with 60 Vbeta primers and 13 Jbeta primers. TCRdb's table, derived via immunoSEQ multiplex PCR, lists solely in-frame clones and lacks some. The sample has some 110,000 clones; about 81% are singletons. Germline V gene sequence: CDR1 SGHRS, CDR2 YFSETQ. Losses at the gene ends were 5 bases for V and 4 bases for J; bases not matched to a gene: 8. The CDR3 has 16 residues. Sequenced: PBMCs. This receptor was taken from a woman in her 30s in good health and CMV-seronegative. The chain is built from TRBV5-1 and TRBJ2-5, with 13 bases lining up with TRBD2. The DNA of the CDR3 is TGCGCCAGCAGGCCCACTAGCGGGGGGGCCCGAGAGACCCAGTACTTC. This sequence encodes CASRPTSGGARETQYF.